A selection of T cell receptor beta chains follows, all from one sample in a study of cytomegalovirus exposure and HLA in healthy donors. Produced via immunoSEQ multiplex PCR; TCRdb's table is partial and in-frame only. Here the sample spans about 110,000 clones, 65% to 90% being singletons. The sequenced sample consisted of PBMCs. These receptors all come from a middle-aged man in good health and CMV-seronegative. Each CDR3 is given with its conserved first and last residue. A D gene is named only where the DNA matches it firmly. Rows give clone size only sometimes, using once, few, many, or a class for an expanded clone.

j_call	v_call	d_call	clone_size	cdr3_aa	cdr3_nt
TRBJ1-4	TRBV2	.	.	CASLTDSNNEKLFF	TGTGCCAGCCTTACCGACAGTAATAATGAAAAACTGTTTTTT
TRBJ2-5	TRBV6-6	TRBD1	.	CASTRGQGTGRTQYF	TGTGCCAGCACCCGGGGACAGGGAACCGGGAGGACCCAGTACTTC
TRBJ2-6	TRBV5-5	.	.	CASSLRHSSGANVLTF	TGTGCCAGCAGCTTGAGGCACAGCTCTGGGGCCAACGTCCTGACTTTC
TRBJ2-1	TRBV2	TRBD1	.	CASRGPDRGQYEQFF	TGTGCCAGCAGGGGCCCGGACAGGGGGCAATATGAGCAGTTCTTC
TRBJ1-4	TRBV11-2	.	.	CASSPRTQGDEKLFF	TGTGCCAGCAGCCCAAGGACACAAGGGGATGAAAAACTGTTTTTT
TRBJ2-3	TRBV14	.	few	CASSPQPGSTDTQYF	TGTGCCAGCAGTCCCCAGCCCGGGAGCACAGATACGCAGTATTTT
TRBJ1-1	TRBV11-2	TRBD1	.	CASSRRQGVGDEAFF	TGTGCCAGCAGCCGCCGACAGGGGGTAGGGGATGAAGCTTTCTTT
TRBJ1-1	TRBV7-8	.	.	CASSFIQLREAFF	TGTGCCAGCAGCTTTATTCAGTTAAGGGAGGCTTTCTTT
TRBJ2-1	TRBV10-1	TRBD2	once	CASSESRTSGLDNEQFF	TGCGCCAGCAGTGAGTCCCGGACTAGCGGGTTGGACAATGAGCAGTTCTTC
TRBJ1-4	TRBV9	.	.	CASSAGSPALNEKLFF	TGTGCCAGCAGCGCAGGTTCGCCTGCTCTTAATGAAAAACTGTTTTTT
TRBJ1-1	TRBV11-2	.	.	CASSSERALRGTEAFF	TGTGCCAGCAGCTCGGAGAGGGCCTTGAGAGGGACTGAAGCTTTCTTT
TRBJ1-6	TRBV6-6	TRBD1	.	CASSEDRVGFSPLHF	TGTGCCAGCAGCGAGGACAGGGTAGGATTTTCACCCCTCCACTTT
TRBJ1-3	TRBV6-1	TRBD1	.	CASSGSGTGFLKGDTIYF	TGTGCCAGCAGTGGCTCCGGGACAGGCTTTTTGAAAGGAGACACCATATATTTT
TRBJ1-4	TRBV5-1	.	.	CASSVPTGNEKLFF	TGCGCCAGCTCCGTCCCCACGGGTAATGAAAAACTGTTTTTT
TRBJ2-5	TRBV5-1	.	.	CASSLGGGVYQETQYF	TGCGCCAGCAGCTTGGGCGGGGGCGTGTACCAAGAGACCCAGTACTTC
TRBJ1-2	TRBV11-2	TRBD1	.	CASSSRGPNYGYTF	TGTGCCAGCAGCTCGAGGGGGCCTAACTATGGCTACACCTTC
TRBJ2-1	TRBV15	TRBD1	.	CATSLTGQSIYEQFF	TGTGCCACCAGCCTTACGGGACAGAGTATCTATGAGCAGTTCTTC
TRBJ2-4	TRBV10-1	TRBD1	few	CASSGGQGMRNIQYF	TGCGCCAGCAGTGGAGGACAGGGGATGAGAAACATTCAGTACTTC
TRBJ1-1	TRBV6-4	.	.	CASRMFMNTEAFF	TGTGCCAGCAGAATGTTTATGAACACTGAAGCTTTCTTT
TRBJ2-2	TRBV29-1	.	.	CSVGGLTNTGELFF	TGCAGCGTTGGTGGACTTACGAACACCGGGGAGCTGTTTTTT
TRBJ2-1	TRBV7-2	.	.	CASSPRPYNEQFF	TGTGCCAGCAGCCCTAGGCCCTACAATGAGCAGTTCTTC
TRBJ1-1	TRBV27	.	.	CASSRLDGEAFF	TGTGCCAGCAGCAGGCTCGACGGTGAAGCTTTCTTT
TRBJ1-2	TRBV6-5	TRBD1	.	CASSWTGSGYTF	TGTGCCAGCAGTTGGACAGGGAGTGGCTACACCTTC
TRBJ1-1	TRBV6-6	.	once	CAGARDLNTGAFF	TGTGCCGGTGCCAGGGATCTGAACACTGGAGCTTTCTTT
TRBJ1-2	TRBV6-5	.	.	CASTNSGYGYTF	TGTGCCAGCACAAACAGCGGCTATGGCTACACCTTC
TRBJ2-1	TRBV28	.	.	CASSLRNEQFF	TGTGCCAGCAGTTTGAGGAACGAGCAGTTCTTC
TRBJ1-5	TRBV2	TRBD1	few	CASLRGRGGNQPQHF	TGTGCCAGCCTAAGGGGGCGGGGCGGGAATCAGCCCCAGCATTTT
TRBJ1-3	TRBV28	TRBD1	.	CASSTGDAQSGNTIYF	TGTGCCAGCAGTACAGGGGACGCCCAATCTGGAAACACCATATATTTT
TRBJ1-1	TRBV4-1	.	few	CASSQEKRLPRAFF	TGCGCCAGCAGCCAAGAAAAACGGCTTCCGAGGGCTTTCTTT
TRBJ2-1	TRBV6-5	TRBD2	.	CASGFGTRPNEQFF	TGTGCCAGCGGATTCGGGACTAGACCCAATGAGCAGTTCTTC
TRBJ2-7	TRBV5-4	TRBD2	.	CASSLDTSGGNDEQYF	TGTGCCAGCAGCTTGGACACTAGCGGGGGGAACGACGAGCAGTACTTC
TRBJ1-1	TRBV5-4	TRBD1	few	CASELIGQGVMNTEAFF	TGTGCCAGCGAACTAATAGGACAGGGCGTAATGAACACTGAAGCTTTCTTT
TRBJ1-1	TRBV19	.	.	CASERGGNTEAFF	TGTGCCAGTGAACGGGGGGGGAACACTGAAGCTTTCTTT
TRBJ2-7	TRBV11-3	.	.	CASSLGGDRAVEQYF	TGTGCCAGCAGCTTAGGGGGGGATAGGGCTGTCGAGCAGTACTTC
TRBJ2-2	TRBV15	.	.	CATSRDFGSVEANTGELFF	TGTGCCACCAGCAGAGATTTTGGGAGTGTGGAGGCGAACACCGGGGAGCTGTTTTTT
TRBJ2-1	TRBV2	.	.	CASTDRLGEQFF	TGTGCCAGCACCGACCGTCTAGGTGAGCAGTTCTTC
TRBJ2-3	TRBV5-1	.	few	CASSKARRTVASTDTQYF	TGCGCCAGCAGCAAAGCAAGACGGACAGTCGCTAGCACAGATACGCAGTATTTT
TRBJ1-2	TRBV5-1	TRBD1	.	CASSLEGQDSAF	TGCGCCAGCAGCTTGGAGGGACAGGACTCAGCCTTC
TRBJ1-2	TRBV5-1	TRBD1	many	CASSSGQGDGYTF	TGCGCCAGCAGCTCCGGACAGGGGGATGGCTACACCTTC
TRBJ1-5	TRBV5-6	TRBD1	few	CASSFTGGNQPQHF	TGTGCCAGCAGCTTCACAGGGGGCAATCAGCCCCAGCATTTT
TRBJ2-3	TRBV27	.	.	CASSRANTDTQYF	TGTGCCAGCAGTCGCGCGAACACAGATACGCAGTATTTT
TRBJ1-5	TRBV15	TRBD1	.	CATSKTGGMGSQHF	TGTGCCACCAGCAAGACAGGGGGTATGGGGTCCCAGCATTTT
TRBJ1-3	TRBV4-3	TRBD1	.	CASSPGTGQGNTIYF	TGCGCCAGCAGCCCCGGGACAGGCCAGGGAAACACCATATATTTT
TRBJ1-5	TRBV6-6	.	once	CASIVRQGNQPQHF	TGTGCCAGCATCGTACGACAAGGCAATCAGCCCCAGCATTTT
TRBJ2-3	TRBV10-3	TRBD2	.	CAICASGSTDTQYF	TGTGCCATATGTGCTAGCGGGAGCACAGATACGCAGTATTTT
TRBJ2-1	TRBV5-1	TRBD2	.	CASSFRATGTKNNEQFF	TGCGCCAGCAGCTTTAGGGCCACCGGGACTAAAAACAATGAGCAGTTCTTC
TRBJ1-3	TRBV4-1	.	few	CASRFYQGTTGNTIYF	TGCGCCAGCAGATTCTACCAGGGTACCACTGGAAACACCATATATTTT
TRBJ2-3	TRBV10-2	.	.	CASRRSLWGDSTDTQYF	TGCGCCAGCAGGCGAAGTTTATGGGGGGATAGCACAGATACGCAGTATTTT
TRBJ2-1	TRBV4-3	.	.	CASSTIGGSSYNEQFF	TGCGCCAGCAGCACTATCGGCGGAAGCTCCTACAATGAGCAGTTCTTC
TRBJ2-5	TRBV11-2	TRBD2	.	CASSRPGGQETQYF	TGTGCCAGCAGCCGGCCGGGGGGCCAAGAGACCCAGTACTTC
TRBJ2-7	TRBV30	TRBD1	.	CAWDRASYEQYF	TGTGCCTGGGACAGGGCCTCCTACGAGCAGTACTTC
TRBJ1-2	TRBV2	TRBD1	.	CASRTRTGVAGYTF	TGTGCCAGCAGGACAAGGACAGGGGTCGCTGGCTACACCTTC